The 2 T cell receptor beta chains below were found in one sample sequenced in a study of T cell changes during pregnancy in multiple sclerosis. TCRdb's copy holds only in-frame clones and misses some; the assay was immunoSEQ multiplex PCR. This sample carries fewer than 45,000 clones, around 90% of them seen once, and the ten largest clones take about 7%. This sample comprised CD8+ T cells from peripheral blood mononuclear cells, obtained in the third trimester of pregnancy. Source of these receptors: a female donor with multiple sclerosis, enrolled in a pregnancy study.

V gene TRBV9 combines with J gene TRBJ2-7; 10 bases match TRBD2. Germline values: CDR1 SGDLS, CDR2 YYNGEE. The CDR3 spans 15 residues. The ends lost 3 bases at V and 3 bases at J; junction bases unmatched: 6. This chain's CDR3 is CASSAEASGGYEQYF. The CDR3 DNA reads TGTGCCAGCAGCGCCGAGGCTAGCGGGGGCTACGAGCAGTACTTC.

This chain connects TRBV9 to TRBJ2-3; 9 bases align to TRBD2. The CDR3 extends over 16 amino acids. V trimming: 0 bases; J trimming: 6 bases; junction bases outside the gene matches: 8. CDR1 is SGDLS, CDR2 YYNGEE, per germline. In DNA, the CDR3 is TGTGCCAGCAGCGTAGAGGCGGGGGGGCTTGTTGATACGCAGTATTTT. This sequence encodes CASSVEAGGLVDTQYF.